This T cell receptor (beta chain) appears in the sequencing data of a study of cytomegalovirus exposure and HLA in healthy donors. Clones were sequenced by immunoSEQ multiplex PCR, and TCRdb holds only the in-frame ones, with some missing. The top ten hold over 0.75% of the sample, which has about 400,000 clones, more than 80% seen once. Study findings and constraints: The study designated some 180 TCR beta chains cytomegalovirus-associated.

The V and J ends lost 6 bases and 2 bases, in that order; junction bases with no gene match: 4. CDR1 SNHLY and CDR2 FYNNEI come from the germline V gene. This CDR3 has 15 amino acids. Comments on this clone: Antigen unknown.

Specimen: PBMCs. The chain carries TRBV2 and TRBJ2-2, with TRBD1 identical over 9 bases. This receptor was identified in a woman aged 18-29 years in good health and CMV-seronegative. CDR3 bases: TGTGCCAGCAGCAGACAGGGGGGAAACACCGGGGAGCTGTTTTTT. Translated, it gives CASSRQGGNTGELFF.